This is a list of T cell receptor beta chains from one sample in a study of blood T cell repertoires in COVID-19. The assay was immunoSEQ multiplex PCR, and TCRdb's table has in-frame clones only and misses some. The sample carries about 160,000 clones, about nine tenths recorded once. The material sequenced was peripheral blood. Receptors originate from a woman aged 55-75 years who had recovered from COVID-19. The CDR3 runs from the conserved cysteine through the conserved F or W. D genes are given only for firm matches. Clone sizes are given selectively: once, few, many, or a class where the clone is expanded.

D gene: NA; V gene: TRBV5-1; J gene: TRBJ1-1; clone size: NA; CDR3 DNA: TGCGCCAGCAGCTTGACCGGGAAGAGGTCTGAAGCTTTCTTT; CDR3 protein: CASSLTGKRSEAFF
D gene: NA; V gene: TRBV2; J gene: TRBJ2-5; clone size: once; CDR3 DNA: TGTGCCAGCAGGGACAACCTAGAGACCCAGTACTTC; CDR3 protein: CASRDNLETQYF
D gene: NA; V gene: TRBV19; J gene: TRBJ1-1; clone size: once; CDR3 DNA: TGTGCCAGTAGCGCGAAGGGGGACACTGAAGCTTTCTTT; CDR3 protein: CASSAKGDTEAFF
D gene: TRBD2; V gene: TRBV7-9; J gene: TRBJ2-1; clone size: NA; CDR3 DNA: TGTGCCAGCAGCGGAGAACTAGCGGGGGGATACAATGAGCAGTTCTTC; CDR3 protein: CASSGELAGGYNEQFF
D gene: NA; V gene: TRBV6-5; J gene: TRBJ1-1; clone size: NA; CDR3 DNA: TGTGCCAGCATATCGGCAGGGAATCTTTACACTGAAGCTTTCTTT; CDR3 protein: CASISAGNLYTEAFF
D gene: TRBD1; V gene: TRBV4-1; J gene: TRBJ2-6; clone size: NA; CDR3 DNA: TGCGCCAGCAGCCAGGAGGGACAGGGGGCAGTTTCTGGGGCCAACGTCCTGACTTTC; CDR3 protein: CASSQEGQGAVSGANVLTF
D gene: NA; V gene: TRBV2; J gene: TRBJ1-2; clone size: NA; CDR3 DNA: TGTGCCATCCTCCGCCCGGGGGAAAACTATGGCTACACCTTC; CDR3 protein: CAILRPGENYGYTF
D gene: TRBD2; V gene: TRBV5-8; J gene: TRBJ2-1; clone size: NA; CDR3 DNA: TGTGCCAGCAGCTTGTACAGCGGGGCGTACAATGAGCAGTTCTTC; CDR3 protein: CASSLYSGAYNEQFF
D gene: TRBD2; V gene: TRBV9; J gene: TRBJ2-7; clone size: NA; CDR3 DNA: TGTGCCAGGGGACTAGACTACGAGCAGTACTTC; CDR3 protein: CARGLDYEQYF
D gene: NA; V gene: TRBV18; J gene: TRBJ2-3; clone size: NA; CDR3 DNA: TGTGCCAGCTCACCTGCGGGGCGCGGAGCTCCCACAGATACGCAGTATTTT; CDR3 protein: CASSPAGRGAPTDTQYF
D gene: NA; V gene: TRBV7-2; J gene: TRBJ1-2; clone size: NA; CDR3 DNA: TGTGCCAGCAAAATTGGCAGTTTCCTCGGCTACACCTTC; CDR3 protein: CASKIGSFLGYTF
D gene: NA; V gene: TRBV7-6; J gene: TRBJ2-1; clone size: NA; CDR3 DNA: TGTGCCAGCAGCTTAGTAGCAGGGTGGGGCAACAATGAGCAGTTCTTC; CDR3 protein: CASSLVAGWGNNEQFF
D gene: NA; V gene: TRBV5-1; J gene: TRBJ1-2; clone size: NA; CDR3 DNA: TGCGCCAGCAGCTTTGTACTAGACTATGGCTACACCTTC; CDR3 protein: CASSFVLDYGYTF
D gene: TRBD2; V gene: TRBV7-2; J gene: TRBJ2-7; clone size: NA; CDR3 DNA: TGTGCCAGCAGCTATAGCGGGGGGGCCCTCACCTACGAGCAGTACTTC; CDR3 protein: CASSYSGGALTYEQYF
D gene: NA; V gene: TRBV30; J gene: TRBJ2-2; clone size: NA; CDR3 DNA: TGTGCCTGGAGAAGGGGCGGCGGGGAGCTGTTTTTT; CDR3 protein: CAWRRGGGELFF
D gene: NA; V gene: TRBV9; J gene: TRBJ1-6; clone size: NA; CDR3 DNA: TGTGCCAGCACCAACAACATCGATGGGGCAGGGCACTATAATTCACCCCTCCACTTT; CDR3 protein: CASTNNIDGAGHYNSPLHF
D gene: NA; V gene: TRBV6-5; J gene: TRBJ2-1; clone size: NA; CDR3 DNA: TGTGCCAGCAGTAAGCGTCCCTTCAGTTATGAGCAGTTCTTC; CDR3 protein: CASSKRPFSYEQFF
D gene: TRBD1; V gene: TRBV13; J gene: TRBJ1-3; clone size: few; CDR3 DNA: TGTGCCAGCAGCCACCAGGGACAGAGCGGGTTGGGGTCTGGAAACACCATATATTTT; CDR3 protein: CASSHQGQSGLGSGNTIYF
D gene: TRBD1; V gene: TRBV7-9; J gene: TRBJ1-1; clone size: once; CDR3 DNA: TGTGCCAGCAGCTTTTCAGGGGGCGGCACTGAAGCTTTCTTT; CDR3 protein: CASSFSGGGTEAFF
D gene: NA; V gene: TRBV7-3; J gene: TRBJ1-2; clone size: NA; CDR3 DNA: TGTGCCAGCAGTCCAGCGGGCAGTACAGGCTACACCTTC; CDR3 protein: CASSPAGSTGYTF
D gene: NA; V gene: TRBV28; J gene: TRBJ1-2; clone size: NA; CDR3 DNA: TGTGCCAGCGAGTCAGGGAGGTATGGCTACACCTTC; CDR3 protein: CASESGRYGYTF
D gene: NA; V gene: TRBV14; J gene: TRBJ2-2; clone size: once; CDR3 DNA: TGTGCCAGCAGCCAGACTACTCTCGGGGAGCTGTTTTTT; CDR3 protein: CASSQTTLGELFF
D gene: TRBD1; V gene: TRBV11-2; J gene: TRBJ1-3; clone size: NA; CDR3 DNA: TGTGCCAGCAGCTATGAGGGGGCTTCGGACACCATATATTTT; CDR3 protein: CASSYEGASDTIYF
D gene: TRBD1; V gene: TRBV28; J gene: TRBJ1-6; clone size: NA; CDR3 DNA: TGTGCCAGCAGTTTCGAACGGGGACAGGGACATTCACCCCTCCACTTT; CDR3 protein: CASSFERGQGHSPLHF
D gene: NA; V gene: TRBV2; J gene: TRBJ1-4; clone size: NA; CDR3 DNA: TGTGCCAGCATGTGGAGTCTTAATGAAAAACTGTTTTTT; CDR3 protein: CASMWSLNEKLFF